Shown below are 21 T cell receptor beta chains from a single sample sequenced in a study of T cell repertoires in cytomegalovirus infection. TCRdb processed the reads anew with MiXCR; each CDR3 protein has one entry. Of 650,000 to 900,000 distinct CDR3 sequences in the sample, roughly 29% were seen once. Their specific antigens are unknown. Sequences were derived from cultured CD8+ T cells from PBMCs, sampled from culture after CMV antigen stimulation. Source of these receptors: a human donor in good health (CMV status not recorded). Some clones in this sample may be carry-over from other donors' samples.

The chain couples TRBV29-1 to TRBJ2-1; D possibly corresponds to TRBD2 (5 bases). Trimming removed 6 bases at V and 6 bases at J, with 24 bases between. This CDR3 contains 16 residues. Germline V gene lookup returns CDR1 SQVTM and CDR2 ANQGSEA. CDR3 sequence: CSVAHADSVPVNEQFF. In DNA, the CDR3 is TGCAGCGTGGCACATGCGGACTCCGTTCCAGTCAATGAGCAGTTCTTC.

The table lists this clonotype with a few counts. The V gene is TRBV5-5, the J gene TRBJ2-2; 8 bases fit TRBD1. There are 18 residues in the CDR3. Per the germline V gene, CDR1 is SGHKS and CDR2 is YYEKEE (reference sequence). V shed 0 bases and J 6 bases; nucleotides not matched to a gene: 13. The DNA for the CDR3 is TGTGCCAGCAGCTTGGAACGGGTCAGGACAGGGTTACCCGGGGAGCTGTTTTTT. This encodes CASSLERVRTGLPGELFF.

This chain connects TRBV5-5 to TRBJ2-2, with D perhaps TRBD2 (5 bases). This CDR3 has 14 amino acids. V dropped 2 bases and J dropped 4 bases, with 9 bases sitting between them. CDR1 and CDR2 from the germline V gene are SGHKS and YYEKEE (reference sequence). CDR3 nucleotides: TGTGCCAGCAGCTTCTGGGGAGTCACCGGGGAGCTGTTTTTT. As protein: CASSFWGVTGELFF.

This clonotype occurred a few times. V and J are TRBV10-3 and TRBJ1-3; 8 bases line up with TRBD1. The germline V gene encodes CDR1 ENHRY and CDR2 SYGVKD. The CDR3 covers 17 residues. After removal of 7 bases from V and 3 bases from J, the junction contained 14 bases not matched to a gene. The DNA for the CDR3 is TGTGCCATCATGACCCGCGGACAGGGAGTTTATGGAAACACCATATATTTT. Encoded protein: CAIMTRGQGVYGNTIYF.

The chain employs TRBV2 and TRBJ2-7; TRBD2 matches 7 bases. CDR1 is SNHLY, CDR2 FYNNEI, per germline. This CDR3 has 14 amino acids. Germline trimming cut 7 bases from V and 1 base from J; bases unmatched to any gene: 7. The CDR3 loop is CASKWVAGSYEQYF. In DNA, the CDR3 is TGTGCCAGCAAATGGGTAGCGGGTTCCTACGAGCAGTACTTC.

Regarding this clonotype: One end of the junction fails to match germline, which may point to a read error. The gene calls are TRBV20-1 and TRBJ2-3, with TRBD2 matching over 7 bases. CDR3 length: 13 residues. The V gene's germline CDR1 is DFQATT and CDR2 SNEGSKA (reference sequence). CDR3 loop: CSARGEGPDTQYF. Written as DNA, the CDR3 is TGCAGTGCCAGAGGGGAGGGACCCGATACGCAGTATTTT.

A few counts support this clonotype. The chain couples TRBV28 to TRBJ1-5, with TRBD1 as a possible D gene (5 bases). V was clipped by 2 bases and J by 2 bases, with 16 bases between them. The germline gives CDR1 MDHEN, CDR2 SYDVKM. The CDR3 runs 17 residues. The CDR3 here is CASSLGAEPTRNQPQHF. CDR3 DNA: TGTGCCAGCAGTTTAGGGGCCGAGCCCACGCGCAATCAGCCCCAGCATTTT. The full variable domain, completed using reference TRBV28 and TRBJ1-5, is DVKVTQSSRYLVKRTGEKVFLECVQDMDHENMFWYRQDPGLGLRLIYFSYDVKMKEKGDIPEGYSVSREKKERFSLILESASTNQTSMYLCASSLGAEPTRNQPQHFGDGTRLSIL.

This clonotype has only a few counts. The V and J genes are TRBV7-3 and TRBJ2-1; D might be TRBD1 or TRBD2, each matching 5 bases. V was cut by 3 bases and J by 4 bases, with 13 bases left in between. The CDR3 contains 15 residues. CDR1 SGHTA and CDR2 FQGTGA come from the germline V gene. The CDR3 region has the DNA TGTGCCAGCAGCTTGTTGAGGGGCTCATACAATGAGCAGTTCTTC. Protein product: CASSLLRGSYNEQFF.

V gene TRBV7-6 combines with J gene TRBJ2-3; 11 bases are shared with TRBD1. V was pared by 5 bases and J by 0 bases, with 7 bases of the junction left unmatched. This CDR3 spans 17 amino acids. CDR1 SGHVS and CDR2 FNYEAQ come from the germline V gene. The CDR3, as DNA: TGTGCCAGCAGCAACCGGGACAGGGGGATCAGCACAGATACGCAGTATTTT. It yields the protein CASSNRDRGISTDTQYF.

The chain carries TRBV27 and TRBJ2-3; a possible D gene is TRBD2 (5 bases). Germline CDR1 is MNHEY and CDR2 is SMNVEV (reference sequence). V shed 7 bases and J shed 5 bases, with 13 bases lying between them. The CDR3 loop spans 13 amino acids. CDR3 region: CASMPRAGDTQYF. The CDR3 DNA reads TGTGCCAGCATGCCCCGGGCGGGAGATACGCAGTATTTT.

This clonotype was recorded a few times. CDR3 protein: CASTPSTASYGYTF. CDR3 DNA sequence: TGTGCCAGCACCCCTTCGACAGCTTCCTATGGCTACACCTTC. The chain links TRBV7-9 to TRBJ1-2; weak D call: TRBD1 (5 bases). Between the trimmed V and J ends, which lost 7 bases and 4 bases, there was a span of 16 bases. The CDR3 is 14 residues long. Germline V gene data show CDR1 as SEHNR and CDR2 as FQNEAQ (reference sequence).

The V gene is TRBV4-1, the J gene TRBJ2-1; D not certain. The CDR3 sequence is 14 residues long. CDR1 is MGHRA and CDR2 is YSYEKL in the germline V gene. The V end was cut by 0 bases, the J end by 0 bases, with 3 bases between. The CDR3 region has the DNA TGCGCCAGCAGCCAAGATTTCTCCTACAATGAGCAGTTCTTC. Translated: CASSQDFSYNEQFF.

This clonotype showed up just a few times. The chain is built from TRBV5-5 and TRBJ1-1, with D perhaps matching TRBD1 (6 bases). The CDR3 loop spans 15 amino acids. The germline gives CDR1 SGHKS, CDR2 YYEKEE (reference sequence). Between the trimmed V and J ends, which lost 0 bases and 1 base, there was a span of 10 bases. CDR3 DNA: TGTGCCAGCAGCTTGGACAGGGCTCCGAACACTGAAGCTTTCTTT. Translating gives CASSLDRAPNTEAFF.

This clonotype was seen ten or more times. Mismatch with germline at one junction end may stem from a read error. The genes are TRBV7-6 and TRBJ2-7; the match to TRBD1 covers 8 bases. This CDR3 contains 12 residues. Germline loops: CDR1 SGHVS, CDR2 FNYEAQ. CDR3 residues: CASSSKGQGAHF. Written as DNA, the CDR3 is TGTGCCAGCAGCTCCAAGGGGCAGGGGGCCCACTTC. Drawing the rest from reference TRBV7-6 and TRBJ2-7, the complete variable domain is GAGVSQSPRYKVTKRGQDVALRCDPISGHVSLYWYRQALGQGPEFLTYFNYEAQQDKSGLPNDRFSAERPEGSISTLTIQRTEQRDSAMYRCASSSKGQGAHFGPGTRLTVT.

The chain is built from TRBV12-3 or TRBV12-4 and TRBJ2-1; the D is unclear. The CDR3 runs 14 residues. Trimming removed 3 bases from V and 5 bases from J, with 11 bases in between. The CDR3 is CASSLEYTNNEQFF. The CDR3 DNA reads as TGTGCCAGCAGTTTGGAATACACAAACAATGAGCAGTTCTTC.

The rearrangement uses TRBV6-4 and TRBJ2-2; D remains ambiguous. The CDR3 extends over 15 amino acids. The ends were cut back, 9 bases at V and 5 bases at J, with 19 bases in the middle. Germline-derived CDR1 and CDR2 are MRHNA and SNTAGT. In nucleotides, the CDR3 is TGTGCCAGTTATGGCCCCCCAGTAGGGACCGGGGAGCTGTTTTTT. Residues: CASYGPPVGTGELFF.

In this sample, this clonotype turned up a few times. This sequence joins TRBV20-1 and TRBJ2-3; possibly TRBD2 for D (5 bases). The V gene lost 5 bases and the J gene lost 4 bases, with 22 bases spanning the gap. This CDR3 has 16 residues. CDR1 DFQATT and CDR2 SNEGSKA come from the germline V gene (reference sequence). The CDR3 is CSAPERLGGASDTQYF. CDR3 bases: TGCAGTGCTCCCGAGCGGCTAGGAGGAGCCTCAGATACGCAGTATTTT.

This chain links TRBV7-2 with TRBJ2-3, with 8 bases lining up with TRBD1. Germline trimming cut 6 bases from V and 2 bases from J; bases unmatched to any gene: 7. The CDR3 is 15 residues long. Germline CDR1 and CDR2: SGHTA and FQGNSA. CDR3 amino acids: CASSVQGASTDTQYF. CDR3 in DNA: TGTGCCAGCAGTGTTCAGGGGGCGTCCACAGATACGCAGTATTTT.

The chain recombines TRBV6-2 or TRBV6-3 with TRBJ2-3, with 14 bases aligning to TRBD2. CDR1 is MNHEY and CDR2 is SVGEGT in the germline V gene. CDR3 length: 21 residues. Losses at the gene ends were 2 bases for V and 3 bases for J; bases not matched to a gene: 16. The CDR3 protein is CASSYLDFLTSGGALTDTQYF. Here the CDR3 DNA reads TGTGCCAGCAGTTACCTCGACTTCTTGACTAGCGGGGGGGCCCTAACAGATACGCAGTATTTT.

The sample holds many counts of this clonotype. This rearrangement joins TRBV7-2 to TRBJ2-5; D not resolved. The CDR3 length is 15 residues. Germline CDR1 SGHTA, CDR2 FQGNSA. Trimming cost V 2 bases and J 1 base, with 11 bases left between them. The CDR3 DNA follows: TGTGCCAGCAGCTTACCCGAGGTGGGCCAAGAGACCCAGTACTTC. Amino acids: CASSLPEVGQETQYF. The variable domain in full, with the rest retrieved from reference TRBV7-2 and TRBJ2-5, is GAGVSQSPSNKVTEKGKDVELRCDPISGHTALYWYRQSLGQGLEFLIYFQGNSAPDKSGLPSDRFSAERTGGSVSTLTIQRTQQEDSAVYLCASSLPEVGQETQYFGPGTRLLVL.

This chain connects TRBV7-9 to TRBJ2-7; 8 nucleotides align to TRBD2. The V gene end was trimmed by 4 bases and the J gene end by 6 bases; junction bases not matched to a gene: 17. Germline loops: CDR1 SEHNR, CDR2 FQNEAQ (reference sequence). The CDR3 covers 17 residues. CDR3 residues: CASSSKRRGAPRFEQYF. The CDR3 DNA reads TGTGCCAGCAGCTCAAAGCGGCGGGGGGCCCCCCGGTTCGAGCAGTACTTC. The variable domain in full, completed from reference TRBV7-9 and TRBJ2-7, reads DTGVSQNPRHKITKRGQNVTFRCDPISEHNRLYWYRQTLGQGPEFLTYFQNEAQLEKSRLLSDRFSAERPKGSFSTLEIQRTEQGDSAMYLCASSSKRRGAPRFEQYFGPGTRLTVT.